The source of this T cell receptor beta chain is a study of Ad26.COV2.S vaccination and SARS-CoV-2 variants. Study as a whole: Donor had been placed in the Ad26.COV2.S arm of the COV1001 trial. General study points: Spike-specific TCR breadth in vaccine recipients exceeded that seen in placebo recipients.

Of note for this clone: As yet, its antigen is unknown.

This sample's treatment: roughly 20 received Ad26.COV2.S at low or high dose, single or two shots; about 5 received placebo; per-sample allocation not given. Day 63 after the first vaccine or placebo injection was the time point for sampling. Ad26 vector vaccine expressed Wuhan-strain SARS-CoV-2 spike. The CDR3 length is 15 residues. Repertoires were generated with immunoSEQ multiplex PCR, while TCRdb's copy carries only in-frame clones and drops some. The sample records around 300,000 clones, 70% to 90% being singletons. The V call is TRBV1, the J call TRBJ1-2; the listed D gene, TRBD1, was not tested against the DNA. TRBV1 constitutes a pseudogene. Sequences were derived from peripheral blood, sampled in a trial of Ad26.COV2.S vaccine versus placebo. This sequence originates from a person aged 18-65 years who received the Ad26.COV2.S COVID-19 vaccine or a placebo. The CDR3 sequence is CTSSPRTVMGYGYTF. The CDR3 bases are TGCACCAGCAGCCCGCGGACAGTGATGGGCTATGGCTACACCTTC.